These 21 T cell receptor beta chains were sequenced from one sample in a study of identifying expanded T cells in peripheral blood. Assay used: immunoSEQ multiplex PCR; TCRdb lists only in-frame clones, some missing. The data show 80,000 to 95,000 clones, roughly 88% seen once. Sequenced input: blood. These receptors were taken from a person aged 18 to 70 in good health.

The V and J genes are TRBV7-9 and TRBJ2-4; 10 nucleotides align to TRBD2. Trimming cost V 1 base and J 0 bases; bases outside gene matches: 6. The CDR3 has 18 residues. CDR1 is SEHNR and CDR2 is FQNEAQ in the germline V gene (reference sequence). CDR3 region: CASSLGGLAGVAKNIQYF. In nucleotides, the CDR3 is TGTGCCAGCAGCTTAGGTGGCCTAGCGGGGGTAGCCAAAAACATTCAGTACTTC.

This clone is a singleton in its sample. The chain carries TRBV11-2 and TRBJ2-3; TRBD2 aligns across 11 bases. The J segment lost 3 bases and the V segment lost 8 bases, leaving 13 bases of the junction unmatched. This CDR3 spans 17 amino acids. Germline V lookup: CDR1 SGHAT, CDR2 FQNNGV. Here the CDR3 reads CASGYKLAGAFTDTQYF. The CDR3 DNA reads TGTGCCAGCGGATACAAACTAGCGGGGGCTTTTACAGATACGCAGTATTTT.

The chain combines TRBV10-3 with TRBJ1-1; D perhaps matches TRBD1 (5 bases). V gave up 0 bases and J gave up 5 bases, with 10 bases separating them. The CDR3 is 14 residues long. CDR1 and CDR2 from the germline V gene are ENHRY and SYGVKD. The CDR3 sequence: CAISESLEGTEAFF. The CDR3 DNA reads as TGTGCCATCAGTGAGTCGCTTGAGGGGACTGAAGCTTTCTTT.

The chain uses TRBV5-1 and TRBJ2-3; TRBD1 matches 10 bases. Germline V gene data show CDR1 as SGHRS and CDR2 as YFSETQ. The V gene end was trimmed by 2 bases and the J gene end by 4 bases; junction bases not matched to a gene: 7. The CDR3 is made up of 16 amino acids. The CDR3 loop reads CASSFPTGGEADTQYF. CDR3 nucleotide sequence: TGCGCCAGCAGCTTCCCGACAGGGGGCGAAGCAGATACGCAGTATTTT.

This rearrangement joins TRBV7-3 to TRBJ2-2; a weak D match, TRBD2 (5 bases). Trimming pared 3 bases from V and 7 bases from J, leaving 12 bases between. This CDR3 has 14 residues. The germline V gene encodes CDR1 SGHTA and CDR2 FQGTGA. The DNA of the CDR3 is TGTGCCAGCAGCTTCTCTTCCGGGGTCGGGGAGCTGTTTTTT. Translating gives CASSFSSGVGELFF.

This chain connects TRBV11-3 to TRBJ2-5; TRBD2 aligns across 8 bases. Germline assignment: CDR1 SGHNT and CDR2 YENEEA. V dropped 5 bases and J dropped 6; count of bases not matched to a gene: 8. The CDR3 runs 14 residues. The CDR3 DNA follows: TGTGCCAGCAGCCTAGCCGGGGGGGCGAAGACCCAGTACTTC. The encoded protein is CASSLAGGAKTQYF.

The chain recombines TRBV9 with TRBJ2-3; TRBD1 agrees at 8 bases. CDR1 SGDLS and CDR2 YYNGEE come from the germline V gene. The CDR3 totals 16 residues. The trim removed 3 bases at V and 2 bases at J, leaving 8 bases unmatched. The chain's CDR3 is CASSETGQGATDTQYF. The CDR3 DNA sequence: TGTGCCAGCAGCGAGACCGGGCAGGGGGCCACAGATACGCAGTATTTT.

This clone was found once. The chain employs TRBV27 and TRBJ2-5, with D unclear. The CDR3 spans 13 residues. The ends were cut back, 4 bases at V and 1 base at J, with 7 bases in the middle. CDR1 and CDR2 from the germline V gene are MNHEY and SMNVEV (reference sequence). The CDR3 region has the DNA TGTGCCAGCAGTTCAAGAGCCCAAGAGACCCAGTACTTC. It is translated as CASSSRAQETQYF.

The gene calls are TRBV11-2 and TRBJ2-3; the D gene could be TRBD1 or TRBD2 (5 bases each). The CDR3 sequence is 15 residues long. The germline CDR1 and CDR2 sequences are SGHAT and FQNNGV. The V end was cut by 4 bases, the J end by 6 bases, with 17 bases between. CDR3 region: CASSYRDPPMDTQYF. DNA for the CDR3: TGTGCCAGCAGCTACCGGGACCCCCCGATGGATACGCAGTATTTT.

CDR3 bases: TGTGCCAGCAGCGCGGGGGGACAGGGGGCAGGAGAGCAGTACTTC. The encoded protein is CASSAGGQGAGEQYF. The rearrangement links TRBV9 to TRBJ2-7; TRBD1 aligns across 12 bases. The ends lost 3 bases at V and 7 bases at J; junction bases unmatched: 8. Germline V gives CDR1 SGDLS, CDR2 YYNGEE. This CDR3 is 15 amino acids long.

J is TRBJ2-3 and V is TRBV5-1; D is possibly TRBD2 (6 bases). This CDR3 has 14 residues. V was cut by 0 bases and J by 3 bases, with 8 bases left in between. The germline V gene encodes CDR1 SGHRS and CDR2 YFSETQ. The CDR3 protein is CASSLARETDTQYF. The CDR3 coding sequence is TGCGCCAGCAGCTTGGCACGGGAGACAGATACGCAGTATTTT.

The rearrangement uses TRBV6-1 and TRBJ2-3, with 10 bases matching TRBD1. This CDR3 is built from 15 residues. J was trimmed by 2 bases and V by 6 bases; bases with no gene match: 5. In germline, CDR1 is MNHNS, CDR2 SASEGT. This CDR3 is CASRVGTGVTDTQYF. CDR3 nucleotides: TGTGCCAGCAGGGTAGGGACAGGGGTCACAGATACGCAGTATTTT.

The rearrangement links TRBV5-4 to TRBJ1-4; D not resolved. This CDR3 contains 14 residues. V lost 1 base and J lost 3, with 7 bases in between. CDR1 and CDR2 from the germline V gene are SGHNT and YYREEE (reference sequence). CDR3 DNA sequence: TGTGCCAGCAGCTTGAGCGGGCCTAATGAAAAACTGTTTTTT. As protein: CASSLSGPNEKLFF. The full variable domain, rest sourced from reference TRBV5-4 and TRBJ1-4, is ETGVTQSPTHLIKTRGQQVTLRCSSQSGHNTVSWYQQALGQGPQFIFQYYREEENGRGNFPPRFSGLQFPNYSSELNVNALELDDSALYLCASSLSGPNEKLFFGSGTQLSVL.

This CDR3 is CASRSGTGRDYGYTF. CDR3 in DNA: TGTGCCAGCAGATCCGGGACAGGGAGGGACTATGGCTACACCTTC. This rearrangement joins TRBV11-2 to TRBJ1-2; the match to TRBD1 covers 9 bases. The CDR3 is made up of 15 amino acids. V shed 6 bases, J shed 3 bases, and the junction held 8 bases outside the gene matches. CDR1 is SGHAT, CDR2 FQNNGV, per germline.

This chain connects TRBV7-9 to TRBJ2-2; TRBD2 is a possible D gene (7 bases). Deletions cut 7 bases from V and 1 base from J, with 13 bases between. CDR1 SEHNR and CDR2 FQNEAQ come from the germline V gene (reference sequence). CDR3 length: 15 residues. CDR3 loop: CASIRGAKNTGELFF. CDR3 DNA sequence: TGTGCCAGCATTCGGGGGGCCAAGAACACCGGGGAGCTGTTTTTT. Full variable domain (missing parts from reference TRBV7-9 and TRBJ2-2): DTGVSQNPRHKITKRGQNVTFRCDPISEHNRLYWYRQTLGQGPEFLTYFQNEAQLEKSRLLSDRFSAERPKGSFSTLEIQRTEQGDSAMYLCASIRGAKNTGELFFGEGSRLTVL.

J is TRBJ1-1 and V is TRBV11-1; D perhaps matches TRBD1 (5 bases). The V and J ends lost 0 bases and 4 bases respectively, with 9 bases between them. The CDR3 runs 14 residues. Germline V gene lookup returns CDR1 SGHAT and CDR2 FQDESV (reference sequence). Here the CDR3 DNA reads TGTGCCAGCAGCTTAGCGGCAAGGGGCACTGAAGCTTTCTTT. Amino acid sequence: CASSLAARGTEAFF.

This chain uses TRBV7-9 with TRBJ1-4; TRBD1 aligns across 10 bases. V was clipped by 1 base and J by 6 bases; unmatched bases: 2. Germline CDR1 and CDR2: SEHNR and FQNEAQ (reference sequence). The CDR3 loop spans 15 amino acids. CDR3 bases: TGTGCCAGCAGCTTAGATGGGACAGGGGATGAAAAACTGTTTTTT. Residues: CASSLDGTGDEKLFF.

The chain joins TRBV2 to TRBJ2-2; 8 bases map to TRBD1. The CDR3 runs to 14 residues. CDR1 and CDR2 from the germline V gene are SNHLY and FYNNEI. The V and J ends lost 10 bases and 7 bases, in that order; junction bases with no gene match: 11. The CDR3 here is CATSQGAEVGELFF. The DNA for the CDR3 is TGTGCCACTTCTCAGGGGGCGGAGGTCGGGGAGCTGTTTTTT.

This chain connects TRBV15 to TRBJ2-5; 9 nucleotides match TRBD2. This CDR3 has 16 residues. Germline CDR1 reads LNHNV; CDR2 reads YYDKDF (reference sequence). V lost 0 bases, J lost 2 bases, and 4 bases stayed unmatched. This chain's CDR3 is CATSRDAAGGQETQYF. The CDR3 DNA reads TGTGCCACCAGCAGAGATGCGGCGGGAGGGCAAGAGACCCAGTACTTC.

V is TRBV4-3 and J is TRBJ2-1; 9 positions agree with TRBD1. The ends lost 0 bases at V and 7 bases at J; junction bases unmatched: 10. CDR3 length equals 17 residues. The germline V gene has CDR1 LGHNA and CDR2 YSLEER. The CDR3 DNA sequence: TGCGCCAGCAGCCAAGACCCGGGACAGGGCCTGGGGAATGAGCAGTTCTTC. Translated, it gives CASSQDPGQGLGNEQFF.

This clone was counted once. The gene calls are TRBV19 and TRBJ1-4; D call uncertain. Germline loops: CDR1 LNHDA, CDR2 SQIVND (reference sequence). Trimming removed 6 bases at V and 7 bases at J, with 6 bases between. The CDR3 is made up of 11 amino acids. The CDR3 nucleotides read TGTGCCAGTAGGCAGACTGAAAAACTGTTTTTT. Its protein is CASRQTEKLFF.